The T cell receptor (beta chain) described here comes from a study of T cell responses to AZD1222 COVID-19 vaccine. Across the whole study: Combined were second doses at about 4 or about 12 weeks. General study findings and limits: Repertoire sampling was restricted to post-peak T cell response timepoints. The donor cohort was predominantly white British with a female majority, and clonal diversity may have been underestimated. Dominant at 160-218 and 743-854, vaccine-associated CD4 TCRs also spanned spike.

Germline assignment: CDR1 KGHSH and CDR2 LQKENI. CDR3 length equals 14 residues. V lost 3 bases and J lost 7; bases outside the gene matches: 3. Assay used: immunoSEQ multiplex PCR; TCRdb lists only in-frame clones, some missing. The data show more than 140,000 clones, with approximately 88% seen just once and more than 2% held by the top ten. For this clone: Its antigen is currently unknown.

V gene TRBV18 combines with J gene TRBJ2-1, with TRBD2 identical over 10 bases. Sequenced here: peripheral blood, sampled on day 0 of AZD1222 vaccination. The receptor comes from an adult in good health. CDR3 sequence: CASSPGTSENEQFF. The CDR3 DNA sequence: TGTGCCAGCTCACCGGGGACTAGCGAAAATGAGCAGTTCTTC.